This TCR beta chain was sequenced during a study of T cell repertoires in cytomegalovirus infection. Study at large: Selection of CMV epitopes for the study included recently identified HLA-C-restricted and well-studied HLA-B-restricted ones. Evidence of both CMV infection and a matching HLA type came from public TCR beta signatures.

Of note for this clonotype: Its antigen is undetermined.

Germline CDR1 reads SGHKS; CDR2 reads YYEKEE (reference sequence). The CDR3 runs 15 residues. Trimming stripped 4 bases from V and 4 bases from J, with 15 bases between. In TCRdb, the reads were re-called with MiXCR into one record per CDR3 protein. The sample contains 35,000 or so distinct CDR3 sequences, just over 50% of which appear only once. The sequencing here drew on CD8+ T cells from cultured PBMCs, taken from culture after CMV antigen stimulation. The chain recombines TRBV5-5 with TRBJ1-5; D perhaps matches TRBD1 (5 bases). The TCR sequence derives from a human donor in good health (CMV status not recorded). Some clones in this sample may be carry-over from other donors' samples. The DNA for the CDR3 is TGTGCCAGCAGCCTACATTTGGGACGGAATCAGCCCCAGCATTTT. Its translation: CASSLHLGRNQPQHF.